This TCR beta chain was sequenced for a study of OX40 agonist ivuxolimab in advanced cancers. Overall study: Cancers in dose escalation were hepatocellular, melanoma, renal cell and head and neck.

Note on this clone: Antigen unknown.

Study observations and caveats: At 0.1 to 3.0 mg/kg, CD4+ and CD8+ blood T cells expanded clonally by week 6. Antigens targeted by the expanded peripheral T cells were not determined.

Trimming removed 0 bases at V and 4 bases at J, with 13 bases between. The germline V gene encodes CDR1 SGHRS and CDR2 YFSETQ. The CDR3 is 15 residues long. Assay: immunoSEQ multiplex PCR; the TCRdb copy retains only in-frame clones and omits some. Here the sample spans about 29,000 clones, around 90% being singletons. The sample here was CD4+ or CD8+ T cells sorted from blood, taken in a trial of the OX40 agonist ivuxolimab. The clonotype was recovered from an adult with an advanced solid tumor such as melanoma, head and neck, liver or kidney cancer. The chain recombines TRBV5-1 with TRBJ1-1; D gene unclear. CDR3 residues: CASSLVPGMGTEAFF. The CDR3 DNA sequence: TGCGCCAGCAGCTTGGTGCCGGGGATGGGCACTGAAGCTTTCTTT.